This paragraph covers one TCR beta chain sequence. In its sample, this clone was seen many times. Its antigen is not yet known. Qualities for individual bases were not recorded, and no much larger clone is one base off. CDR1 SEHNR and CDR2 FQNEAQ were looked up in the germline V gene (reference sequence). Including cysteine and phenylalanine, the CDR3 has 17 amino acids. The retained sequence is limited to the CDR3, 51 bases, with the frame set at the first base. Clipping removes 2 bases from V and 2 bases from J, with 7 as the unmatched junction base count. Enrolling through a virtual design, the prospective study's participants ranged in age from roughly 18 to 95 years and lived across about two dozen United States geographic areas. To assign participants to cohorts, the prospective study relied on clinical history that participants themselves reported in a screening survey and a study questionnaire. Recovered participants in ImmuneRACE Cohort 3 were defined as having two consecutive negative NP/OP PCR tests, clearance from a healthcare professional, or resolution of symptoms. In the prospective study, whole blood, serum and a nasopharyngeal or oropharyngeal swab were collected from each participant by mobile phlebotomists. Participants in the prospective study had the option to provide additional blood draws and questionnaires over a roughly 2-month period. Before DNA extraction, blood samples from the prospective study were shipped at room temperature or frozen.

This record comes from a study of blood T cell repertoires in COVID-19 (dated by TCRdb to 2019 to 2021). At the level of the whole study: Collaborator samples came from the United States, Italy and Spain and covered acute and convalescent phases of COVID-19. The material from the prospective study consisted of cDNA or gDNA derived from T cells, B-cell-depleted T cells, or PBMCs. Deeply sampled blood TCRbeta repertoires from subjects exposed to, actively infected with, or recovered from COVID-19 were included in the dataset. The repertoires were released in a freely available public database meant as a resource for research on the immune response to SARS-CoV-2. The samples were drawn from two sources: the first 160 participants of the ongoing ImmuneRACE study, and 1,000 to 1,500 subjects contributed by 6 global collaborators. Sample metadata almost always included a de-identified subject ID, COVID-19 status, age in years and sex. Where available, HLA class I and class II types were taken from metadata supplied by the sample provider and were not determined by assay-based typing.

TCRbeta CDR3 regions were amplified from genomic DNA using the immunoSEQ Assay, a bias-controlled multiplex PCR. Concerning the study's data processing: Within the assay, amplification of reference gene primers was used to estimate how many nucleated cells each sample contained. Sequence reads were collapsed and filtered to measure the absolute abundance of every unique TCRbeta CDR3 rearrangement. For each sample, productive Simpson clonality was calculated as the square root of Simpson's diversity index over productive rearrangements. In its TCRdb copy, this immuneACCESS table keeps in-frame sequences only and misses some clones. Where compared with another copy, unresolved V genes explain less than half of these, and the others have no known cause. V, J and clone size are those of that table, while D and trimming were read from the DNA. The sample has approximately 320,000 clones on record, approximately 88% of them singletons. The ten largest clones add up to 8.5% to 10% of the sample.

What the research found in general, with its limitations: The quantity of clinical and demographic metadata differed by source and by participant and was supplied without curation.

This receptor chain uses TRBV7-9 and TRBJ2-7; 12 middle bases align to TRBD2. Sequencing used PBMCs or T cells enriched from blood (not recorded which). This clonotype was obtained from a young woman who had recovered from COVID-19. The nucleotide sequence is TGTGCCAGCAGCTTATCTAGCGGGGGGGTAATCCCCTACGAGCAGTACTTC. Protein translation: CASSLSSGGVIPYEQYF.